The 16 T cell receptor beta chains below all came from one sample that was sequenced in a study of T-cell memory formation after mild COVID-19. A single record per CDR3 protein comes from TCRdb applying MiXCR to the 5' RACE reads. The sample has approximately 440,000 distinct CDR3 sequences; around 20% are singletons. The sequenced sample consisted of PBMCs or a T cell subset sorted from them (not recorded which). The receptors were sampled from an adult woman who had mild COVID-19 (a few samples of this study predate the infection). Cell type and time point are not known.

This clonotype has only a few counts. This CDR3 reads CASSLTTGAYEQFF. The CDR3 DNA is TGTGCCAGCAGCTTAACGACTGGCGCCTATGAGCAGTTCTTC. The chain combines TRBV11-2 with TRBJ2-1; no definite D call. This CDR3 is 14 amino acids long. V lost 2 bases, J lost 8 bases, and 13 bases lay in between. Germline loops: CDR1 SGHAT, CDR2 FQNNGV. Complete variable domain (other parts from reference TRBV11-2 and TRBJ2-1): EAGVAQSPRYKIIEKRQSVAFWCNPISGHATLYWYQQILGQGPKLLIQFQNNGVVDDSQLPKDRFSAERLKGVDSTLKIQPAKLEDSAVYLCASSLTTGAYEQFFGPGTRLTVL.

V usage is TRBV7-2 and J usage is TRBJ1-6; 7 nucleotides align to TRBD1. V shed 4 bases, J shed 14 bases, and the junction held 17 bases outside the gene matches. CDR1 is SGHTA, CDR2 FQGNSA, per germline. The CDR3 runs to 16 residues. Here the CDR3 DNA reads TGTGCCAGCAGCTCCCAGGGGGGATTAGGCTTATTTTCCCTCCACTTT. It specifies CASSSQGGLGLFSLHF.

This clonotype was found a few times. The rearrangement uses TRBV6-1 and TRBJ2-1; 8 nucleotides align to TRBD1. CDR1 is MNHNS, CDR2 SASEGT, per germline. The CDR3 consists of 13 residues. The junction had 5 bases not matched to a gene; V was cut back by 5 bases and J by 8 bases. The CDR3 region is CASSTGQGDEQFF. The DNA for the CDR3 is TGTGCCAGCAGTACTGGACAGGGAGATGAGCAGTTCTTC.

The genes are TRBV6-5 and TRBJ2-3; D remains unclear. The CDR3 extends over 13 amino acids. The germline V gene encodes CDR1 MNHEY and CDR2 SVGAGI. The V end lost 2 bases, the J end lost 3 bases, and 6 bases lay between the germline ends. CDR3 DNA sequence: TGTGCCAGCAGTTACAGCTTGACAGATACGCAGTATTTT. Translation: CASSYSLTDTQYF.

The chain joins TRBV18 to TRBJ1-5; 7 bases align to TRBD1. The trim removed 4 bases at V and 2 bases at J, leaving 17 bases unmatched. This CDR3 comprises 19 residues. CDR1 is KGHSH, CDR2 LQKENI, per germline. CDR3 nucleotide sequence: TGTGCCAGCTCACAGACACCGATCGGGACTGGGACAGGCAATCAGCCCCAGCATTTT. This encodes CASSQTPIGTGTGNQPQHF.

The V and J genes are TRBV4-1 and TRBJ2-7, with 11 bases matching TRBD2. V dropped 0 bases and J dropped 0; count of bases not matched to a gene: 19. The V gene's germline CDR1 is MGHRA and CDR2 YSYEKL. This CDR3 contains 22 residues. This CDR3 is CASSQDPTRRGLAGTLSYEQYF. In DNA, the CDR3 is TGCGCCAGCAGCCAAGATCCAACTCGGCGCGGACTAGCGGGTACCCTCTCCTACGAGCAGTACTTC.

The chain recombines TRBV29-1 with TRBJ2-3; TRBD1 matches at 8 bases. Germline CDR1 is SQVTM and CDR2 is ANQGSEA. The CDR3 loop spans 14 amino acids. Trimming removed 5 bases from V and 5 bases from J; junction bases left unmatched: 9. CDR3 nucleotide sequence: TGCAGCGTTACGTCACGGGGGACAGGAGATACGCAGTATTTT. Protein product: CSVTSRGTGDTQYF.

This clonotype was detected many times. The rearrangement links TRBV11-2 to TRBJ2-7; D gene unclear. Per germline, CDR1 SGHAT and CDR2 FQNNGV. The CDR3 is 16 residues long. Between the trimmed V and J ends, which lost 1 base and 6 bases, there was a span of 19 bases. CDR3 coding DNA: TGTGCCAGCAGCTTAGGATTAGGGATGATGGCAGCCGAGCAGTACTTC. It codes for CASSLGLGMMAAEQYF.

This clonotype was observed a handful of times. CDR3 in amino acids: CASLSLGEANTEAFF. The CDR3 coding sequence is TGTGCCAGCTTGTCACTGGGGGAGGCGAACACTGAAGCTTTCTTT. The chain recombines TRBV5-4 with TRBJ1-1; the D gene is possibly TRBD1 (5 bases). V was pared by 7 bases and J by 1 base, with 17 bases between. Germline V lookup: CDR1 SGHNT, CDR2 YYREEE (reference sequence). This CDR3 comprises 15 residues. Full variable domain (rest looked up from reference TRBV5-4 and TRBJ1-1): ETGVTQSPTHLIKTRGQQVTLRCSSQSGHNTVSWYQQALGQGPQFIFQYYREEENGRGNFPPRFSGLQFPNYSSELNVNALELDDSALYLCASLSLGEANTEAFFGQGTRLTVV.

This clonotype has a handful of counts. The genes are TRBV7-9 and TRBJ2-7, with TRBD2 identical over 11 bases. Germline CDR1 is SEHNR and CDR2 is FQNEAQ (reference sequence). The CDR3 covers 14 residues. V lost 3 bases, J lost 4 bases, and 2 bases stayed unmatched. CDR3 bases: TGTGCCAGCAGCTTTCCTAGCGGGAGGTACGAGCAGTACTTC. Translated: CASSFPSGRYEQYF.

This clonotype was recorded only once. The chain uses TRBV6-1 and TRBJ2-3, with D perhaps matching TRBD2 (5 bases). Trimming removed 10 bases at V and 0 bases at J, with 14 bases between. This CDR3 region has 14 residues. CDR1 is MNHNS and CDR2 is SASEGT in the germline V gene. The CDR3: CAILDWASTDTQYF. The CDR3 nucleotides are TGTGCCATTTTGGACTGGGCAAGCACAGATACGCAGTATTTT.

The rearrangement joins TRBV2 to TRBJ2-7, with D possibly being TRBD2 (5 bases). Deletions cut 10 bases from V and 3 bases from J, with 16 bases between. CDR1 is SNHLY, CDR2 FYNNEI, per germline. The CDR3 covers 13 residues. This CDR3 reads CATQLGRDYEQYF. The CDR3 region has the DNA TGTGCCACTCAACTTGGACGGGACTACGAGCAGTACTTC.

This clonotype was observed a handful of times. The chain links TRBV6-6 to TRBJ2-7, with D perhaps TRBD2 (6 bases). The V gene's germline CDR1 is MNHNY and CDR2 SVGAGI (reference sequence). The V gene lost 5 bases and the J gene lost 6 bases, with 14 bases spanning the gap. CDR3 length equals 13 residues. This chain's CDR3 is CASSPTRASEQYF. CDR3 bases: TGTGCCAGCAGTCCGACTAGGGCGTCCGAGCAGTACTTC.

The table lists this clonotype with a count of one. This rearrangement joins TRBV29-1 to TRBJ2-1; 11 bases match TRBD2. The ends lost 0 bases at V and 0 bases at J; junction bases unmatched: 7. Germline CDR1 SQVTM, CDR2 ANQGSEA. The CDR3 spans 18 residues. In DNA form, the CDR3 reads TGCAGCGTTGAAGATGCGGGACTAGCGGTTATCTCCTACAATGAGCAGTTCTTC. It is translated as CSVEDAGLAVISYNEQFF.

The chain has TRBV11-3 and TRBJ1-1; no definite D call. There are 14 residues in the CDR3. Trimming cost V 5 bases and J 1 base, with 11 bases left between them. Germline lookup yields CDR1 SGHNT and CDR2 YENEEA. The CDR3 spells CASSPDGENTEAFF. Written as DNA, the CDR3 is TGTGCCAGCAGCCCCGATGGAGAGAACACTGAAGCTTTCTTT.

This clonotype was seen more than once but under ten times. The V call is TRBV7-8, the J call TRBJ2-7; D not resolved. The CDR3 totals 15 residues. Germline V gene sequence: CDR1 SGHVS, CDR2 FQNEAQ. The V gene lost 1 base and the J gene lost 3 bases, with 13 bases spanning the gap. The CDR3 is CASSLGRRSYYEQYF. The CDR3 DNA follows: TGTGCCAGCAGCTTAGGTCGGCGGTCGTACTACGAGCAGTACTTC.